This T cell receptor beta chain was sequenced for a study of blood T cell repertoires in COVID-19. TCRdb keeps only in-frame clones here, not all; method: immunoSEQ multiplex PCR. In the table there are 35,000 to 40,000 clones, roughly nine tenths of which are singletons. This CDR3 contains 12 residues. Trimming removed 3 bases from V and 9 bases from J, with 9 bases in between. CDR1 is LNHDA and CDR2 is SQIVND in the germline V gene (reference sequence). This clone was counted only a few times. This receptor was identified in a man in his sixties or seventies with acute or convalescent COVID-19. The sequencing sample was made of peripheral blood. V usage is TRBV19 and J usage is TRBJ2-1, with D hard to call. The CDR3 sequence is CASSIRSTEQFF. The DNA for the CDR3 is TGTGCCAGTAGTATCCGTAGCACTGAGCAGTTCTTC.